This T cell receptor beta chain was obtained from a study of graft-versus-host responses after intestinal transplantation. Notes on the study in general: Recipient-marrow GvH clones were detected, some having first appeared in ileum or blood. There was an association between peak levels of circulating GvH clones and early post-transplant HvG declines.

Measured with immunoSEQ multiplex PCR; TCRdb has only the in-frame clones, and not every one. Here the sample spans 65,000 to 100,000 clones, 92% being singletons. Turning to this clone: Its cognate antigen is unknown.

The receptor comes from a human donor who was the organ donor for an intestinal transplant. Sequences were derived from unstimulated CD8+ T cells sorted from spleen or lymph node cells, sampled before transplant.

The CDR3 loop reads CASSSTGGGNQPQHF. CDR3 nucleotide sequence: TGTGCCAGCAGTTCCACAGGGGGCGGCAATCAGCCCCAGCATTTT. V is TRBV6-5 and J is TRBJ1-5; 9 bases align to TRBD1. Germline CDR1 MNHEY, CDR2 SVGAGI. J was trimmed by 2 bases and V by 4 bases; bases with no gene match: 3. The CDR3 is 15 amino acids.